A single sample is the source of the 9 T cell receptor beta chains below, sequenced in a study of CD8 T cells in ankylosing spondylitis. TCRdb reprocessed the 5' RACE reads via MiXCR and lists one record per CDR3 protein. The table includes 300,000 to 350,000 distinct CDR3 sequences, roughly 20% detected once. The sequencing sample was made of blood, either unsorted or a sorted T cell fraction (not recorded which). The source is a female donor with ankylosing spondylitis or in good health (not recorded which).

The sample holds a few counts of this clonotype. The gene calls are TRBV29-1 and TRBJ2-1; 7 bases are a match to TRBD1. Germline CDR1 is SQVTM and CDR2 is ANQGSEA. Trimming cost V 6 bases and J 4 bases; bases outside gene matches: 9. The CDR3 consists of 14 residues. The CDR3, as DNA: TGCAGCGTGGCGACAGGGTCGGGTTACAATGAGCAGTTCTTC. Translation gives CSVATGSGYNEQFF.

The genes are TRBV4-3 and TRBJ2-7, with D maybe TRBD1 (6 bases). Germline CDR1 and CDR2: LGHNA and YSLEER. With 3 bases removed from V and 5 bases from J, the gap between germline ends came to 17 bases. The CDR3 contains 15 residues. The CDR3: CASSQTDRPLNEQYF. The DNA of the CDR3 is TGCGCCAGCAGCCAGACCGACAGGCCCCTTAACGAGCAGTACTTC.

The DNA for the CDR3 is TGCGCCAGCAGCTTGGGCCTGGTCAATGAGCAGTTCTTC. Amino acid sequence: CASSLGLVNEQFF. The rearrangement uses TRBV5-1 and TRBJ2-1; D is unresolved. This CDR3 is 13 amino acids long. Trimming took off 0 bases at V and 6 bases at J, with 7 bases between the two ends. Germline CDR1 reads SGHRS; CDR2 reads YFSETQ.

The V and J genes are TRBV29-1 and TRBJ2-3, with TRBD1 matching over 11 bases. Germline V gene lookup returns CDR1 SQVTM and CDR2 ANQGSEA. The ends lost 3 bases at V and 0 bases at J; junction bases unmatched: 5. This CDR3 is 16 amino acids long. The CDR3 spells CSVDTRDRGSTDTQYF. The CDR3 nucleotides are TGCAGCGTTGATACCCGGGACAGGGGGAGCACAGATACGCAGTATTTT.

The V and J genes are TRBV20-1 and TRBJ2-7; no reliable D call. Looked up from germline, CDR1 is DFQATT and CDR2 is SNEGSKA (reference sequence). The CDR3 length is 14 residues. The V end was cut by 4 bases, the J end by 3 bases, with 16 bases between. CDR3 loop: CSANSAKGHYEQYF. The CDR3 DNA is TGCAGTGCTAATTCGGCGAAGGGCCACTACGAGCAGTACTTC.

This clonotype was observed many times. The chain combines TRBV7-2 with TRBJ2-7; TRBD2 matches at 11 bases. This CDR3 comprises 15 residues. The germline V gene has CDR1 SGHTA and CDR2 FQGNSA. After removal of 5 bases from V and 6 bases from J, the junction contained 9 bases not matched to a gene. CDR3 in amino acids: CASSPLGLAEGEQYF. The CDR3 bases are TGTGCCAGCAGCCCCTTGGGACTAGCGGAGGGCGAGCAGTACTTC.

In its sample, this clonotype was seen a few times. V is TRBV3-1 and J is TRBJ1-1; perhaps TRBD1 as D (6 bases). Germline V CDR1 and CDR2: LGHDT, YNNKEL (reference sequence). This CDR3 spans 13 amino acids. V lost 4 bases and J 2 bases, leaving 8 bases between the germline ends. In nucleotides, the CDR3 is TGTGCCAGCAGCCGGGGGGCAAACACTGAAGCTTTCTTT. This codes for CASSRGANTEAFF.

The chain has TRBV12-3 or TRBV12-4 and TRBJ2-5; TRBD1 matches at 9 bases. The CDR3 is made up of 14 amino acids. The V gene end was trimmed by 5 bases and the J gene end by 6 bases; junction bases not matched to a gene: 7. CDR3 DNA sequence: TGTGCCAGCAGTCACGGGACAGGGAGACAGACCCAGTACTTC. Translated: CASSHGTGRQTQYF.

In this sample, this clonotype turned up many times. The genes are TRBV9 and TRBJ1-4; possible D gene TRBD1, 5 bases. Trimming left V 3 bases short and J 0 bases short, with 21 bases between. The CDR3 covers 19 residues. CDR1 is SGDLS, CDR2 YYNGEE, per germline. CDR3 sequence: CASSEAPQGPDATNEKLFF. The CDR3 DNA follows: TGTGCCAGCAGCGAGGCCCCGCAGGGACCCGATGCAACTAATGAAAAACTGTTTTTT.